This T cell receptor (beta chain) was sequenced for a study of blood T cell repertoires in COVID-19. Method: immunoSEQ multiplex PCR; TCRdb's copy keeps in-frame clones and lacks some. The sample lists 290,000 or so clones; about 89% were seen once. Grouping used clinical history reported by participants in a survey and questionnaire. The study counted Cohort 3 donors as recovered given two negative PCRs, clearance, or symptom resolution. The sequence was collected from a young woman who had recovered from COVID-19. Sequencing was done on a sample of PBMCs or T cells enriched from blood (not recorded which).

The CDR3 region has the DNA TGTGCCAGCAGTTCGGGAGCTAATGAAAAACTGTTTTTT. It specifies CASSSGANEKLFF. The chain carries TRBV28 and TRBJ1-4; D is ambiguous. The V end lost 4 bases, the J end lost 3 bases, and 6 bases lay between the germline ends. Per germline, CDR1 MDHEN and CDR2 SYDVKM. This CDR3 has 13 amino acids.